This TCR beta chain was retrieved from a study of regulatory T cells in long-lasting Graves disease. Study conclusions and caveats: It was in persistent disease that TRBV28, TRBJ1-2 and TRBJ2-5 were favored. Persistent patients shared more public clonotypes (2,741) than newly diagnosed patients (around 1,000).

Time point reported: newly diagnosed GD, antithyroid drugs for less than 3 months. PBMCs were the source of the RNA used for TCR sequencing. Sequencing libraries for TCR beta were prepared with iRepertoire HTBI primers and Arm-PCR of CDR3 regions. TCRdb reprocessed the multiplex PCR reads via MiXCR and lists one record per CDR3 protein. Here the sample spans about 380,000 distinct CDR3 sequences, roughly 15% being singletons. In this sample, this clonotype turned up many times. Antigen specificity is unknown. Germline V gives CDR1 GTSNPN, CDR2 SVGIG (reference sequence). V dropped 4 bases and J dropped 3 bases, with 15 bases sitting between them. This CDR3 is 14 amino acids long.

This receptor was identified in a female donor with Graves disease. The input for sequencing was peripheral blood mononuclear cells (PBMCs), taken at new diagnosis, from a patient treated with antithyroid drugs. The V gene is TRBV30, the J gene TRBJ1-1; D is undetermined. CDR3 bases: TGTGCCTGGATTTCCTGGGGTGGATACACTGAAGCTTTCTTT. Its translation: CAWISWGGYTEAFF.